This TCR beta chain appears in the sequencing data of a study of T cell changes during pregnancy in multiple sclerosis. Germline CDR1 and CDR2: LGHNA and YSLEER. The CDR3 contains 17 residues. Trimming pared 0 bases from V and 1 base from J, leaving 15 bases between. The assay was immunoSEQ multiplex PCR, and TCRdb's table has in-frame clones only and misses some. The profile covers 35,000 to 40,000 clones, with more than 90% appearing a single time and approximately 5% taken by the ten largest. The chain employs TRBV4-3 and TRBJ1-1; D possibly corresponds to TRBD1 (6 bases). The sequenced sample was CD8+ T cells from peripheral blood mononuclear cells, obtained in the third trimester of pregnancy. This receptor was obtained from a female donor with multiple sclerosis, enrolled in a pregnancy study. Here the CDR3 reads CASSQDSGGSRNTEAFF. The CDR3 DNA follows: TGCGCCAGCAGCCAAGACTCGGGGGGCTCGAGGAACACTGAAGCTTTCTTT.